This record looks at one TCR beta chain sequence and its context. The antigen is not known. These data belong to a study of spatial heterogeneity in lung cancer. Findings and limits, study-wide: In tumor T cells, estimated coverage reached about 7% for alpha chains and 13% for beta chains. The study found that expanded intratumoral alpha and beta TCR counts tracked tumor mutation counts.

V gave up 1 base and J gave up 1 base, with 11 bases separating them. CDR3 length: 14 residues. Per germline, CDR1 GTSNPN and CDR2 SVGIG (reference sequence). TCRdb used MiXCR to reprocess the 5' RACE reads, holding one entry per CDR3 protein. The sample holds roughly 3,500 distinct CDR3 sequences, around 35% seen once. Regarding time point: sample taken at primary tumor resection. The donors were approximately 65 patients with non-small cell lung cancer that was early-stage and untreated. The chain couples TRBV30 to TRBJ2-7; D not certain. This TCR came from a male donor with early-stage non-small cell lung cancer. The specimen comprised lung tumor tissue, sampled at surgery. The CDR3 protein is CAWSEGHSSYEQYF. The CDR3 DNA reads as TGTGCCTGGAGTGAAGGGCATAGTTCCTACGAGCAGTACTTC. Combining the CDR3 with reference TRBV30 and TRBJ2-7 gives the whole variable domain SQTIHQWPATLVQPVGSPLSLECTVEGTSNPNLYWYRQAAGRGLQLLFYSVGIGQISSEVPQNLSASRPQDRQFILSSKKLLLSDSGFYLCAWSEGHSSYEQYFGPGTRLTVT.